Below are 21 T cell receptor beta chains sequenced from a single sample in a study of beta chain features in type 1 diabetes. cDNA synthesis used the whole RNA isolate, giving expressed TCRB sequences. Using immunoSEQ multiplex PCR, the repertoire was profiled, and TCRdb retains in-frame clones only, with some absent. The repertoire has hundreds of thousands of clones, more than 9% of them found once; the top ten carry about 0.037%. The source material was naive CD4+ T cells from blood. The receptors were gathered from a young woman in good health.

The DNA of the CDR3 is TGTGCCAGCAGCTTACTAGCCGGGGAGCTGTTTTTT. Translated, it gives CASSLLAGELFF. The rearrangement links TRBV7-8 to TRBJ2-2, with D unclear. This CDR3 is built from 12 residues. V was cut by 2 bases and J by 6 bases, with 4 bases left in between. The germline V gene encodes CDR1 SGHVS and CDR2 FQNEAQ.

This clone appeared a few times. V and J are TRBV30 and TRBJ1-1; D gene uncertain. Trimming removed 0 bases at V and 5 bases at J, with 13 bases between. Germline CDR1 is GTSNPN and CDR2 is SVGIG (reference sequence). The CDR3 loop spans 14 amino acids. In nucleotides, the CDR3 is TGTGCCTGGAGTGTACACGCGGGGAGGACTGAAGCTTTCTTT. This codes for CAWSVHAGRTEAFF.

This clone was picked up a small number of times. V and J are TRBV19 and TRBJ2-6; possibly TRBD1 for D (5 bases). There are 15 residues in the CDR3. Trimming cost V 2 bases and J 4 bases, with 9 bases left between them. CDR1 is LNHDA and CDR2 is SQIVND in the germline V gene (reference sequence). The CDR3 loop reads CASSILAGGANVLTF. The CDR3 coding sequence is TGTGCCAGTAGTATATTGGCAGGGGGGGCCAACGTCCTGACTTTC. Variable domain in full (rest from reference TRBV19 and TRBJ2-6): DGGITQSPKYLFRKEGQNVTLSCEQNLNHDAMYWYRQDPGQGLRLIYYSQIVNDFQKGDIAEGYSVSREKKESFPLTVTSAQKNPTAFYLCASSILAGGANVLTFGAGSRLTVL.

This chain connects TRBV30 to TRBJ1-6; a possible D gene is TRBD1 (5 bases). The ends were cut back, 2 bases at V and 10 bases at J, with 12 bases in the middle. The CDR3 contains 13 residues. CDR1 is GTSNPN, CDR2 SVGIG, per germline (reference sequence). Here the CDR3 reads CAWSPTVASPLHF. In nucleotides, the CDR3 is TGTGCCTGGAGTCCGACAGTCGCATCACCCCTCCACTTT.

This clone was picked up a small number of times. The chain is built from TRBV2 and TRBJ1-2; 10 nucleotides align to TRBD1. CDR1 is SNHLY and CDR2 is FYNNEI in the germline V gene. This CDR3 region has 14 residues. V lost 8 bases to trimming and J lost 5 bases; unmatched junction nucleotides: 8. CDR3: CASGQGQGSYGYTF. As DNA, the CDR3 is TGTGCCAGCGGCCAGGGACAGGGGTCATATGGCTACACCTTC.

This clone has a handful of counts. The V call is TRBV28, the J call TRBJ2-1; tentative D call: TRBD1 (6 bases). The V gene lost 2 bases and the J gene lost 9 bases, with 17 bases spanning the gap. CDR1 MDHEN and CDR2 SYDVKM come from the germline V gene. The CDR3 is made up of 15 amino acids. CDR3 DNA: TGTGCCAGCAGTTTAGGGACATTTTACCAGGGTGAGCAGTTCTTC. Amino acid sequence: CASSLGTFYQGEQFF.

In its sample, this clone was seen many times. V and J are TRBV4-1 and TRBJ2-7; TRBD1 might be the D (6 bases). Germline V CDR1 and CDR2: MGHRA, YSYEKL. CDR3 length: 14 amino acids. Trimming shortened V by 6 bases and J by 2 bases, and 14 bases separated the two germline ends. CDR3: CASRPDRFPYEQYF. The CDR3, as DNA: TGCGCCAGCAGGCCCGACAGGTTTCCCTACGAGCAGTACTTC.

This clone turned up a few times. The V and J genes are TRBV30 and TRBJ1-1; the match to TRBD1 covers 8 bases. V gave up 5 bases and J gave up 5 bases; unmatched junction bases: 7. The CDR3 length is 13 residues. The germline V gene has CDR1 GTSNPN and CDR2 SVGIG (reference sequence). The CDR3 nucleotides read TGTGCCTGGCAGACAGGGGTTAAAACTGAAGCTTTCTTT. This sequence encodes CAWQTGVKTEAFF. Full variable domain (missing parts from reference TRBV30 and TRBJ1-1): SQTIHQWPATLVQPVGSPLSLECTVEGTSNPNLYWYRQAAGRGLQLLFYSVGIGQISSEVPQNLSASRPQDRQFILSSKKLLLSDSGFYLCAWQTGVKTEAFFGQGTRLTVV.

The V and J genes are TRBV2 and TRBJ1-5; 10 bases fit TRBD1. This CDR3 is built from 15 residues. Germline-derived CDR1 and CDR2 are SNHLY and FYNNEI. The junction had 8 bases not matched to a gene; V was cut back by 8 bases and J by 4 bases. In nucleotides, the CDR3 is TGTGCCAGCCGCCGGGACAGGGGAAGGAATCAGCCCCAGCATTTT. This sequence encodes CASRRDRGRNQPQHF.

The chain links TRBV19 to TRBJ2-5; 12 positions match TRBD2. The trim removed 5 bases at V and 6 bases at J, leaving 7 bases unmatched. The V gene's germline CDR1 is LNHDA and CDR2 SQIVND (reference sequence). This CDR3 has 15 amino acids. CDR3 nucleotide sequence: TGTGCCAGTAGTGTACGACTAGCGGGGGAGAAGACCCAGTACTTC. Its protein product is CASSVRLAGEKTQYF.

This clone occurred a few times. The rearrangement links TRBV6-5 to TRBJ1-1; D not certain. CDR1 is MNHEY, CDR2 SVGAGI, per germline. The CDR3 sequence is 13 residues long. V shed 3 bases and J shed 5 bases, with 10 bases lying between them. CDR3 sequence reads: CASSYTWRTEAFF. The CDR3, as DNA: TGTGCCAGCAGTTATACATGGCGGACTGAAGCTTTCTTT.

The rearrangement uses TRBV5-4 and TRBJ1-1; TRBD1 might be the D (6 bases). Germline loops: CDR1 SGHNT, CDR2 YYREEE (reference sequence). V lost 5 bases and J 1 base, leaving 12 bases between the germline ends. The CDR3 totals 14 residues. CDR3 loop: CASRGTLQNTEAFF. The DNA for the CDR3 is TGTGCCAGCAGAGGGACACTTCAGAACACTGAAGCTTTCTTT.

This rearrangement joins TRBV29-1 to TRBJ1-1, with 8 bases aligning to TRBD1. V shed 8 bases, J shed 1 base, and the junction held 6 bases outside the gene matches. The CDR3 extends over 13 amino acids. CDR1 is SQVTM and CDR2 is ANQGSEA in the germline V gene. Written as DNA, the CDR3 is TGCAGCATCTCAGGGGGCACGAACACTGAAGCTTTCTTT. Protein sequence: CSISGGTNTEAFF.

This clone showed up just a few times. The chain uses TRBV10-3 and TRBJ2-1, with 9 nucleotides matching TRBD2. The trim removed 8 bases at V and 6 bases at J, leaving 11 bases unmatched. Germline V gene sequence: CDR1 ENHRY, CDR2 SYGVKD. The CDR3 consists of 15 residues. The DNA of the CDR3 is TGTGCCATCGCGTCTCCGGGACTAGCTATCAATGAGCAGTTCTTC. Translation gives CAIASPGLAINEQFF.

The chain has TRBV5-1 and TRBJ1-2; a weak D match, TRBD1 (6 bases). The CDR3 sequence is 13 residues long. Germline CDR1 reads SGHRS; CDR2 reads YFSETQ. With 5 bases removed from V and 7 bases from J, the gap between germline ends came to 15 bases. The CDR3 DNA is TGCGCCAGCAGGGAAACAGGGCCCCTTGGCTACACCTTC. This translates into CASRETGPLGYTF.

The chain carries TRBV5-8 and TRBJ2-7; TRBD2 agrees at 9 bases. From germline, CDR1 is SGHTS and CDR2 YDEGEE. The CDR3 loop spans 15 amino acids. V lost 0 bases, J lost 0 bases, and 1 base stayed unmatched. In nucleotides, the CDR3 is TGTGCCAGCAGCTTGGGTAGCGGGAGCTCCTACGAGCAGTACTTC. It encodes CASSLGSGSSYEQYF.

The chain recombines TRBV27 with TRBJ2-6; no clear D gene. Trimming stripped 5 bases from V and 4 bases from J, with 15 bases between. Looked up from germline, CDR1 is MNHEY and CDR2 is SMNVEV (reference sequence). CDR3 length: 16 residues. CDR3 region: CASSQAGSWGANVLTF. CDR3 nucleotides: TGTGCCAGCAGTCAGGCAGGCTCTTGGGGGGCCAACGTCCTGACTTTC.

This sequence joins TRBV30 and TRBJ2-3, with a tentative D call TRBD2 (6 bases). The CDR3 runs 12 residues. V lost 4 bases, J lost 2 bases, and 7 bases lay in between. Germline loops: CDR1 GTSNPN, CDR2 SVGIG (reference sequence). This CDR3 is CAWTSVTDTQYF. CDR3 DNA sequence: TGTGCCTGGACTAGCGTCACAGATACGCAGTATTTT. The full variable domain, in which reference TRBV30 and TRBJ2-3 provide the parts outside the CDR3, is SQTIHQWPATLVQPVGSPLSLECTVEGTSNPNLYWYRQAAGRGLQLLFYSVGIGQISSEVPQNLSASRPQDRQFILSSKKLLLSDSGFYLCAWTSVTDTQYFGPGTRLTVL.

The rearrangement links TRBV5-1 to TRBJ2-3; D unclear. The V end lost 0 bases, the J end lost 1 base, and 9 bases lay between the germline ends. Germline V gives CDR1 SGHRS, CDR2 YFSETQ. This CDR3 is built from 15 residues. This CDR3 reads CASSLGNSGTDTQYF. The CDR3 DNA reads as TGCGCCAGCAGCTTGGGTAATTCTGGCACAGATACGCAGTATTTT. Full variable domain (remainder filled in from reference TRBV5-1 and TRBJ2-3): KAGVTQTPRYLIKTRGQQVTLSCSPISGHRSVSWYQQTPGQGLQFLFEYFSETQRNKGNFPGRFSGRQFSNSRSEMNVSTLELGDSALYLCASSLGNSGTDTQYFGPGTRLTVL.

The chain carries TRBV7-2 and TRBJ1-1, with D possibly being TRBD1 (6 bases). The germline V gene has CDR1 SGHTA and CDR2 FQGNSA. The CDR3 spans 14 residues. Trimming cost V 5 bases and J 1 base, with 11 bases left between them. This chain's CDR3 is CASSVRDKNTEAFF. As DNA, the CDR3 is TGTGCCAGCAGCGTCCGGGACAAGAACACTGAAGCTTTCTTT. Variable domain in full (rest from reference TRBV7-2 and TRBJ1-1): GAGVSQSPSNKVTEKGKDVELRCDPISGHTALYWYRQSLGQGLEFLIYFQGNSAPDKSGLPSDRFSAERTGGSVSTLTIQRTQQEDSAVYLCASSVRDKNTEAFFGQGTRLTVV.

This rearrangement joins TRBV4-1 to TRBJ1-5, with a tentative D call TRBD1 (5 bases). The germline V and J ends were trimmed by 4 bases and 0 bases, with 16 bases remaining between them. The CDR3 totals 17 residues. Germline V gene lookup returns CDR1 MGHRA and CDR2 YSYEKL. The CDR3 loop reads CASSPSDPGGSNQPQHF. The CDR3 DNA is TGCGCCAGCAGCCCATCCGACCCCGGGGGTAGCAATCAGCCCCAGCATTTT.